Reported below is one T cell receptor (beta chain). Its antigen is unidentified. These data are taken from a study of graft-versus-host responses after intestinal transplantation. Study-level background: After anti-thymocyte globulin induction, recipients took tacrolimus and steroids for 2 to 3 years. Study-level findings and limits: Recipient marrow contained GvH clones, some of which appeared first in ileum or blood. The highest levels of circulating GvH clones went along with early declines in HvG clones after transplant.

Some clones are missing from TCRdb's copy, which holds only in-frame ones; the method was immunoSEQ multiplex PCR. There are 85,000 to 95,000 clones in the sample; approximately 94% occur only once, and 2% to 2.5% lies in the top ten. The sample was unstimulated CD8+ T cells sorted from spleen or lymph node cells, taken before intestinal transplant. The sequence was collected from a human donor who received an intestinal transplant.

CDR3 region: CASSGGHTGELFF. In DNA form, the CDR3 reads TGTGCCAGTTCGGGGGGGCACACCGGGGAGCTGTTTTTT. The chain couples TRBV27 to TRBJ2-2; 8 bases are a match to TRBD2. Trimming removed 9 bases from V and 3 bases from J; junction bases left unmatched: 3. The V gene's germline CDR1 is MNHEY and CDR2 SMNVEV (reference sequence). The length of the CDR3 is 13 residues.